Below, one T cell receptor beta chain is given with its context. Germline CDR1 reads MGHDK; CDR2 reads SYGVNS. Deletions cut 4 bases from V and 9 bases from J, with 9 bases between. The CDR3 is made up of 11 amino acids. This sample was included in a study of CD8 T cells in Susac syndrome. A quantity of roughly 0.5 to 1 ug RNA underwent reverse transcription using random hexamers. One entry per CDR3 protein, called by TCRdb with MiXCR from the immunoSEQ multiplex PCR reads. The table records 150,000 to 200,000 distinct CDR3 sequences, approximately 96% of them present only once. The receptor was derived from a human donor with multiple sclerosis. The sequenced sample was CD8+ T cells from PBMCs. This chain connects TRBV25-1 to TRBJ2-5, with D uncertain. This CDR3 reads CASSVHLAQYF. The CDR3, as DNA: TGTGCCAGCAGTGTTCACTTGGCCCAGTACTTC.